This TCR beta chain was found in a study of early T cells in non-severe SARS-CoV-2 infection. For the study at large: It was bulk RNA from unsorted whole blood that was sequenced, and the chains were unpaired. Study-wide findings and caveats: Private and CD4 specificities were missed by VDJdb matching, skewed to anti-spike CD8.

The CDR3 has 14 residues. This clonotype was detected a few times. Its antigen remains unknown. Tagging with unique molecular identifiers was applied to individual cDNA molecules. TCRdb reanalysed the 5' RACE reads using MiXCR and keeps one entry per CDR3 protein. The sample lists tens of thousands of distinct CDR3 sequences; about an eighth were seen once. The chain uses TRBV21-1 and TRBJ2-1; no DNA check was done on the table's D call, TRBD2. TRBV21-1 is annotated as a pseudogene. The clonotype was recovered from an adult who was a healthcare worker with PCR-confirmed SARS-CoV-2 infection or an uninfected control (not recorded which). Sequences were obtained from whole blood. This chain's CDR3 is CASSQPAGVNEQFF. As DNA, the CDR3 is TGTGCCAGCAGCCAACCCGCGGGAGTCAATGAGCAGTTCTTC.